Following are 22 T cell receptor beta chains from one sample sequenced in a study of PD-1 blockade in classical Hodgkin lymphoma. Time point defined: cycle 4 day 1 (C4D1), after about 6 weeks of nivolumab. Each patient's relapse followed autologous stem cell transplantation, and brentuximab vedotin exposure varied. Clones were read by immunoSEQ multiplex PCR, and TCRdb kept only the in-frame ones, dropping some. Here the sample spans fewer than 35,000 clones, 81% being singletons. Material: peripheral blood mononuclear cells (PBMCs), obtained before the fourth cycle of nivolumab. These receptors all stem from a human donor with classical Hodgkin lymphoma.

CDR3 nucleotide sequence: TGTGCCAGCAGCTTTAAGGGAGGGACTGAAGCTTTCTTT. Amino acid sequence: CASSFKGGTEAFF. The genes are TRBV11-2 and TRBJ1-1; D unresolved. V gave up 3 bases and J gave up 5 bases, with 10 bases separating them. There are 13 residues in the CDR3. Germline CDR1 and CDR2: SGHAT and FQNNGV.

In this sample, this clone turned up a few times. The chain recombines TRBV7-3 with TRBJ1-3, with a weak D call TRBD1 (6 bases). The CDR3 has 16 residues. The germline V gene has CDR1 SGHTA and CDR2 FQGTGA. The V end was cut by 2 bases, the J end by 0 bases, with 11 bases between. CDR3 protein: CASSLPRDNSGNTIYF. The CDR3 nucleotides are TGTGCCAGCAGCTTACCCCGGGACAACTCTGGAAACACCATATATTTT.

V gene TRBV9 combines with J gene TRBJ2-5; D is possibly TRBD1 or TRBD2 (5 bases each). This CDR3 contains 15 residues. CDR1 SGDLS and CDR2 YYNGEE come from the germline V gene. V gave up 3 bases and J gave up 1 base, with 13 bases separating them. CDR3 nucleotide sequence: TGTGCCAGCAGCGCGAACGCCGGGACCCAAGAGACCCAGTACTTC. It codes for CASSANAGTQETQYF.

The chain uses TRBV7-2 and TRBJ2-5; D might be TRBD1 (6 bases). Germline V CDR1 and CDR2: SGHTA, FQGNSA. This CDR3 is built from 11 residues. V dropped 9 bases and J dropped 2 bases, with 7 bases sitting between them. This chain's CDR3 is CASGQQETQYF. CDR3 nucleotide sequence: TGTGCCAGTGGACAGCAAGAGACCCAGTACTTC. Combining the CDR3 with reference TRBV7-2 and TRBJ2-5 gives the whole variable domain GAGVSQSPSNKVTEKGKDVELRCDPISGHTALYWYRQSLGQGLEFLIYFQGNSAPDKSGLPSDRFSAERTGGSVSTLTIQRTQQEDSAVYLCASGQQETQYFGPGTRLLVL.

The gene calls are TRBV5-1 and TRBJ2-5; D unresolved. V was pared by 1 base and J by 3 bases, with 10 bases between. The CDR3 runs to 14 residues. Per the germline V gene, CDR1 is SGHRS and CDR2 is YFSETQ. The CDR3, as DNA: TGCGCCAGCAGCTTGTCGTGGGTGAAAGAGACCCAGTACTTC. This codes for CASSLSWVKETQYF.

The chain uses TRBV11-2 and TRBJ2-7; TRBD2 matches at 7 bases. V shed 2 bases and J 5 bases; nucleotides not matched to a gene: 6. The CDR3 consists of 14 residues. Germline V gives CDR1 SGHAT, CDR2 FQNNGV. CDR3 in amino acids: CASSLSGVANEQYV. The CDR3 DNA follows: TGTGCCAGCAGCTTAAGCGGGGTGGCGAACGAGCAGTACGTC.

CDR3 protein: CASSLWGSGEKLFF. DNA of the CDR3: TGTGCCAGCAGCTTATGGGGTTCTGGCGAAAAACTGTTTTTT. The V gene is TRBV11-3, the J gene TRBJ1-4; D gene unclear. The CDR3 loop spans 14 amino acids. V was clipped by 2 bases and J by 8 bases, with 12 bases between them. The germline V gene encodes CDR1 SGHNT and CDR2 YENEEA.

CDR3 sequence reads: CASSPRAGGDEQFF. The CDR3 nucleotides are TGTGCCAGCTCACCACGGGCGGGGGGCGATGAGCAGTTCTTC. The chain employs TRBV18 and TRBJ2-1, with 8 nucleotides matching TRBD2. The CDR3 runs 14 residues. Trimming cost V 1 base and J 8 bases; bases outside gene matches: 4. CDR1 is KGHSH, CDR2 LQKENI, per germline.

The gene calls are TRBV7-8 and TRBJ2-2, with D perhaps matching TRBD2 (6 bases). Per the germline V gene, CDR1 is SGHVS and CDR2 is FQNEAQ. The CDR3 length is 17 residues. V lost 1 base and J 4 bases, leaving 16 bases between the germline ends. Here the CDR3 reads CASSLELHRGITGELFF. The CDR3 DNA reads TGTGCCAGCAGCTTAGAGTTGCATCGCGGGATCACCGGGGAGCTGTTTTTT.

The V and J genes are TRBV7-6 and TRBJ2-3; maybe TRBD1 (5 bases). This CDR3 is 16 amino acids long. V dropped 5 bases and J dropped 0 bases, with 15 bases sitting between them. The germline V gene encodes CDR1 SGHVS and CDR2 FNYEAQ. DNA of the CDR3: TGTGCCAGCAGCCCGGGTGGGGCGACTAGCACAGATACGCAGTATTTT. This translates into CASSPGGATSTDTQYF.

This rearrangement joins TRBV28 to TRBJ2-7, with 8 bases fitting TRBD1. With V trimmed by 1 base and J by 2 bases, 7 bases remained unmatched. Germline V lookup: CDR1 MDHEN, CDR2 SYDVKM. The CDR3 length is 16 residues. CDR3 residues: CASSLSGDRGTYEQYF. The CDR3 bases are TGTGCCAGCAGTTTATCCGGAGACAGGGGAACCTACGAGCAGTACTTC.

J is TRBJ1-1 and V is TRBV6-6; tentatively, D is TRBD1 (5 bases). Germline CDR1 and CDR2: MNHNY and SVGAGI (reference sequence). Trimming left V 6 bases short and J 6 bases short, with 17 bases between. The CDR3 length is 14 residues. CDR3 residues: CASRPRRGVAEAFF. The CDR3 nucleotides read TGTGCCAGCAGACCGCGACGGGGGGTTGCTGAAGCTTTCTTT.

This chain joins TRBV4-3 and TRBJ1-1; D might be TRBD1 (5 bases). Germline V gene data show CDR1 as LGHNA and CDR2 as YSLEER. The CDR3 spans 17 residues. Trimming removed 3 bases at V and 1 base at J, with 18 bases between. CDR3 sequence reads: CASSHRFQGAANTEAFF. CDR3 nucleotide sequence: TGCGCCAGCAGCCATCGGTTCCAAGGGGCCGCGAACACTGAAGCTTTCTTT.

This chain joins TRBV27 and TRBJ2-5; D call uncertain. Germline CDR1 MNHEY, CDR2 SMNVEV (reference sequence). V gave up 5 bases and J gave up 1 base, with 14 bases separating them. This CDR3 contains 15 residues. Here the CDR3 reads CASSPFGASQETQYF. CDR3 DNA sequence: TGTGCCAGCAGTCCCTTCGGCGCAAGCCAAGAGACCCAGTACTTC.

V and J are TRBV5-1 and TRBJ2-3; 7 nucleotides match TRBD2. Per the germline V gene, CDR1 is SGHRS and CDR2 is YFSETQ. V dropped 3 bases and J dropped 3; count of bases not matched to a gene: 10. The CDR3 sequence is 16 residues long. CDR3 nucleotides: TGCGCCAGCAGCTCCTCGGGGAGGGCTTCAACAGATACGCAGTATTTT. Its translation is CASSSSGRASTDTQYF.

CDR3 bases: TGTGCCAGCGCCTCAGGCAGGAACACCGGGGAGCTGTTTTTT. As protein: CASASGRNTGELFF. V is TRBV7-3 and J is TRBJ2-2; D unclear. The CDR3 is 14 residues long. Germline CDR1 SGHTA, CDR2 FQGTGA. Trimming removed 8 bases at V and 1 base at J, with 11 bases between.

This chain joins TRBV6-5 and TRBJ1-3; possibly TRBD1 for D (5 bases). Germline V CDR1 and CDR2: MNHEY, SVGAGI. The CDR3 has 14 residues. V lost 7 bases, J lost 4 bases, and 14 bases lay in between. For the CDR3, the DNA is TGTGCCAGCAAAAGCGGGACGGACGGAAACACCATATATTTT. Translated: CASKSGTDGNTIYF.

V gene TRBV18 combines with J gene TRBJ1-5; possibly TRBD1 for D (6 bases). This CDR3 contains 14 residues. Germline loops: CDR1 KGHSH, CDR2 LQKENI. Trimming took off 2 bases at V and 2 bases at J, with 7 bases between the two ends. CDR3 protein: CASSPAGGNQPQHF. The CDR3 DNA follows: TGTGCCAGCTCACCAGCAGGGGGCAATCAGCCCCAGCATTTT.

The chain couples TRBV7-9 to TRBJ1-1, with TRBD1 identical over 8 bases. CDR1 and CDR2 (germline): SEHNR, FQNEAQ (reference sequence). The junction had 5 bases not matched to a gene; V was cut back by 6 bases and J by 2 bases. The CDR3 length is 14 residues. The CDR3 DNA sequence: TGTGCCAGCAGTCAGGGGGCCCGCAACACTGAAGCTTTCTTT. Translation: CASSQGARNTEAFF.

The chain uses TRBV19 and TRBJ2-5; 7 bases fit TRBD2. V shed 6 bases and J 5 bases; nucleotides not matched to a gene: 6. Germline V lookup: CDR1 LNHDA, CDR2 SQIVND (reference sequence). The CDR3 length is 13 residues. The CDR3 DNA reads as TGTGCCAGTAGGGGAGCGGGGTTTGAGACCCAGTACTTC. This encodes CASRGAGFETQYF.

The rearrangement joins TRBV13 to TRBJ1-2, with 7 nucleotides matching TRBD1. Germline values: CDR1 PRHDT, CDR2 FYEKMQ (reference sequence). V trimming: 3 bases; J trimming: 0 bases; junction bases outside the gene matches: 1. The CDR3 totals 14 residues. CDR3 sequence (DNA): TGTGCCAGCAGCTTGGGACAGTCTAACTATGGCTACACCTTC. Its translation: CASSLGQSNYGYTF.

The genes are TRBV19 and TRBJ1-5; D is ambiguous. Germline lookup yields CDR1 LNHDA and CDR2 SQIVND (reference sequence). V lost 3 bases to trimming and J lost 1 base, with 7 bases between them. The CDR3 sequence is 14 residues long. Here the CDR3 DNA reads TGTGCCAGTAGTATTGGGTCGAGCAATCAGCCCCAGCATTTT. It is translated as CASSIGSSNQPQHF.